The T cell receptor (beta chain) under discussion was sequenced for a study of cytomegalovirus exposure and HLA in healthy donors. On this clone: The target antigen is unknown.

This CDR3 spans 13 amino acids. In germline, CDR1 is SGHRS, CDR2 YFSETQ. The ends were cut back, 0 bases at V and 12 bases at J, with 15 bases in the middle. 60 Vbeta and 13 Jbeta primers were used in PCR. TCRdb's copy holds only in-frame clones and misses some; the assay was immunoSEQ multiplex PCR. The profile shows 150,000 to 200,000 clones, roughly 85% of them singletons. General study findings and limits: Researchers left out some V segments, among them TRBV6-2 and TRBV6-3, as indistinguishable. What a later analysis reportedly showed was that an Asian-associated ancestry cluster had fewer N-insertions than the approximately 700-donor mean. Among the CMV-associated chains, a few were confirmed in vitro as specific for CMV antigens. Available immune exposure information was restricted to CMV serostatus only.

Input material: PBMCs. The chain recombines TRBV5-1 with TRBJ2-5, with unresolved D. The clonotype originates from a young man in good health and CMV-seropositive. In nucleotides, the CDR3 is TGCGCCAGCAGCTTGGACCCCGTCGAGAATAAGTACTTC. Residues: CASSLDPVENKYF.